This TCR beta chain emerged from a study of regulatory T cells in long-lasting Graves disease. Study-wide background: Antithyroid drug intake by newly diagnosed Graves' patients had lasted under 3 months.

The CDR3 sequence is 17 residues long. With 0 bases removed from V and 0 bases from J, the gap between germline ends came to 11 bases. Germline V gives CDR1 MDHEN, CDR2 SYDVKM. Assembly of TCR beta libraries relied on iRepertoire HTBI primers together with Arm-PCR of CDR3 regions. In TCRdb, the multiplex PCR reads were re-called with MiXCR into one record per CDR3 protein. The sample includes roughly 400,000 distinct CDR3 sequences, about 15% of them seen just once. The time point denotes: newly diagnosed GD, antithyroid drugs for less than 3 months. Scientists built the TCR library using RNA that was extracted from PBMCs. These data were also reused for a study on T cells in Graves' hyperthyroidism and ophthalmopathy. Turning to that study: Calling Graves' hyperthyroidism stable meant ophthalmopathy did not progress within 18 months. Initially, a first-round RT-PCR of the TCR CDR3 employed the HTBI primer set.

This TCR was recovered from a woman aged 40 to 50 with Graves disease. The chain is built from TRBV28 and TRBJ2-2; D may be TRBD1 (6 bases). Material: peripheral blood mononuclear cells (PBMCs), obtained at new diagnosis, from a patient treated with antithyroid drugs. CDR3: CASSLWTGTPNTGELFF. CDR3 nucleotide sequence: TGTGCCAGCAGTTTATGGACCGGGACACCGAACACCGGGGAGCTGTTTTTT.